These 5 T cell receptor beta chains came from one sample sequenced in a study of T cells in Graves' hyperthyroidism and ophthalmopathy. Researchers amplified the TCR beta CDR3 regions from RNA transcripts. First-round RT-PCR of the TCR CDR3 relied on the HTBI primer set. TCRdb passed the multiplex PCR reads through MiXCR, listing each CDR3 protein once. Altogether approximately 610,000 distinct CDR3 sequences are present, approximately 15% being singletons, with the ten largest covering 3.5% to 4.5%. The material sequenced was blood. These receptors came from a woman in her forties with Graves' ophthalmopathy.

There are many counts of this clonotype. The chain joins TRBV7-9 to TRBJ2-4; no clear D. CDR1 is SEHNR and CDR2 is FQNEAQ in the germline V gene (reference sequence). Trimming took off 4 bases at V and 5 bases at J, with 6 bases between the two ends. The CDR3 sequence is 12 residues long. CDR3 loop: CASSSGQNIQYF. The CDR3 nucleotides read TGTGCCAGCAGCTCCGGCCAAAACATTCAGTACTTC.

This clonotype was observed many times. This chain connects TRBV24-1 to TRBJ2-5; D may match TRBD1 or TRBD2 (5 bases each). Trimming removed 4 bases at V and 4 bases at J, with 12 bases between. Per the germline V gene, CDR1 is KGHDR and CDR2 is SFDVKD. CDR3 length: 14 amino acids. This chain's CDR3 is CATSDPGPGETQYF. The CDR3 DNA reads TGTGCCACCAGTGACCCGGGACCTGGAGAGACCCAGTACTTC.

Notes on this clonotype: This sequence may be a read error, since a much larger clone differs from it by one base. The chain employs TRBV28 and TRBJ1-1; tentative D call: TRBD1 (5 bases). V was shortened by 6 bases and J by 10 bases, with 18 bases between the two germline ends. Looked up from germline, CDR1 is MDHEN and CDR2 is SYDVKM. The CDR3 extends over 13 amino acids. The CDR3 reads CASSPDSRRRAFF. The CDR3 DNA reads TGTGCCAGCAGCCCCGACAGCAGGCGTAGAGCTTTCTTT.

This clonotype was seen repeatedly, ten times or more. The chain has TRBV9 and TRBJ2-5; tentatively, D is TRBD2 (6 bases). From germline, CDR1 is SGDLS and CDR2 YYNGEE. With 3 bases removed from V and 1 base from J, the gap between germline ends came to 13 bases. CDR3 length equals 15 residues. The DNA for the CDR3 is TGTGCCAGCAGCGGCGACGGGGGAGGCCAAGAGACCCAGTACTTC. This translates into CASSGDGGGQETQYF.

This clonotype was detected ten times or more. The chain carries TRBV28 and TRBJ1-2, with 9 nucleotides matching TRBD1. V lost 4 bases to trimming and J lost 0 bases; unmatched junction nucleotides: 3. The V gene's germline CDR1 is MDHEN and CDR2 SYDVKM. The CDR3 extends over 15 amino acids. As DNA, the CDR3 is TGTGCCAGCAGTTCTACAGGGGGCGCTAACTATGGCTACACCTTC. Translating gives CASSSTGGANYGYTF.